Reported below is one T cell receptor beta chain. The target antigen is unknown. This entry is derived from a study of PD-1 blockade in classical Hodgkin lymphoma. Study-level findings and limits: Prior to therapy, complete responders displayed diversity much like that of newly diagnosed patients. Nivolumab starters within 1 year of ASCT were excluded.

The germline V and J ends were trimmed by 7 bases and 4 bases, with 16 bases remaining between them. This CDR3 has 14 residues. The V gene's germline CDR1 is MDHEN and CDR2 SYDVKM. The patients all showed relapse after autologous stem cell transplantation, while their brentuximab vedotin exposure varied. Measured with immunoSEQ multiplex PCR; TCRdb has only the in-frame clones, and not every one. The profile shows about 86,000 clones, roughly nine tenths of them singletons. Sequenced here: peripheral blood mononuclear cells (PBMCs), sampled at baseline. This clonotype was obtained from a human donor with classical Hodgkin lymphoma. The V call is TRBV28, the J call TRBJ1-1; no definite D call. Here the CDR3 reads CASTPSGGFTEAFF. The CDR3 coding sequence is TGTGCCAGCACCCCCTCGGGCGGTTTCACTGAAGCTTTCTTT.